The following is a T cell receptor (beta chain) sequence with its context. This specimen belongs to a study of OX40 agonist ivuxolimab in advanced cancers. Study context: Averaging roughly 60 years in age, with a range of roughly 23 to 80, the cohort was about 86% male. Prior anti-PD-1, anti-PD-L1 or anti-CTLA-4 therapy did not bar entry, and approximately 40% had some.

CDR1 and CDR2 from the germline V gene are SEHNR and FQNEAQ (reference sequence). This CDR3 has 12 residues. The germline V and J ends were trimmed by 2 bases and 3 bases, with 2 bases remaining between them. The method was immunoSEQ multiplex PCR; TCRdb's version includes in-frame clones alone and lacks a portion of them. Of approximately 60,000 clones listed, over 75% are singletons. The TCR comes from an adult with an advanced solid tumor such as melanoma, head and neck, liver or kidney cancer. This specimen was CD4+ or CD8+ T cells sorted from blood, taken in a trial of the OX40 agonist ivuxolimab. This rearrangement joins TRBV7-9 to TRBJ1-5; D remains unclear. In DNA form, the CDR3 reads TGTGCCAGCAGCTTACCCAATCAGCCCCAGCATTTT. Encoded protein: CASSLPNQPQHF.